Listed below are T cell receptor beta chains from one sample, sequenced in a study of shared clonotypes between healthy human individuals. This table comes from immunoSEQ multiplex PCR, and its TCRdb copy is limited to in-frame clones, with some not included. In the table there are 2,500,000 or so clones, around nine tenths of which are singletons. The sequencing sample was made of naive CD4+ T cells sorted from blood. These receptors all stem from a young man in good health. The conserved cysteine and the conserved F or W are not part of the CDR3 here.

v_gene: TRBV6-5; j_gene: TRBJ2-2; CDR3aa: ASSYLTERELF
v_gene: TRBV30; j_gene: TRBJ2-3; CDR3aa: AWRGGQGTSGTDTQY
v_gene: TRBV7-3; j_gene: TRBJ1-1; CDR3aa: ASSSDRNTEAF
v_gene: TRBV7-9; j_gene: TRBJ1-6; CDR3aa: ASSRDSPLH
v_gene: TRBV27; j_gene: TRBJ2-2; CDR3aa: ASSLRLAFNTGELF
v_gene: TRBV12-5; j_gene: TRBJ2-7; CDR3aa: ASGLAPTSSYEQY
v_gene: TRBV5-5; j_gene: TRBJ2-2; CDR3aa: ASSSTSTGELF
v_gene: TRBV29-1; j_gene: TRBJ1-2; CDR3aa: SVVEDRGNYGYT
v_gene: TRBV29-1; j_gene: TRBJ1-2; CDR3aa: SVENKGTGYGYT
v_gene: TRBV30; j_gene: TRBJ2-7; CDR3aa: AWSVGGPAYEQY
v_gene: TRBV7-2; j_gene: TRBJ2-7; CDR3aa: ASSLAEAGGGEQY
v_gene: TRBV11-3; j_gene: TRBJ2-2; CDR3aa: ASSLDGALKTGELF
v_gene: TRBV7-9; j_gene: TRBJ1-1; CDR3aa: ASSLGGGGTEAF
v_gene: TRBV6-4; j_gene: TRBJ2-3; CDR3aa: ASSQTPSGTSATDTQY
v_gene: TRBV6-6; j_gene: TRBJ2-7; CDR3aa: ASSDYSYEQY
v_gene: TRBV7-9; j_gene: TRBJ2-2; CDR3aa: ASSSPYGTGGLGTGELF
v_gene: TRBV6-1; j_gene: TRBJ2-1; CDR3aa: ASSPWTGGDEQF
v_gene: TRBV15; j_gene: TRBJ1-5; CDR3aa: ATSRGQYNQPQH
v_gene: TRBV5-1; j_gene: TRBJ1-2; CDR3aa: ASSLWGATGMGFDYGYT
v_gene: TRBV9; j_gene: TRBJ1-1; CDR3aa: ASSGSARMDTEAF
v_gene: TRBV11-2; j_gene: TRBJ1-1; CDR3aa: ASSYQSSEAF
v_gene: TRBV27; j_gene: TRBJ1-4; CDR3aa: ASSSKGLWAEKLF
v_gene: TRBV28; j_gene: TRBJ2-5; CDR3aa: ASSVPSGGEETQY
v_gene: TRBV5-4; j_gene: TRBJ2-7; CDR3aa: ASSPGGGGLQY